The 22 T cell receptor beta chains reported below all come from one sample, sequenced in a study of blood T cell repertoires in COVID-19. Method: immunoSEQ multiplex PCR; TCRdb's copy keeps in-frame clones and lacks some. The sample holds 60,000 to 70,000 clones, 88% seen once. Material: PBMCs or T cells enriched from blood (not recorded which). These receptors were obtained from a middle-aged woman who had recovered from COVID-19.

The chain combines TRBV3-1 (or the pseudogene TRBV3-2) with TRBJ2-5; the D gene is possibly TRBD2 (6 bases). The CDR3 loop spans 17 amino acids. The V end lost 4 bases, the J end lost 2 bases, and 20 bases lay between the germline ends. Germline assignment: CDR1 LGHDT and CDR2 YNNKEL (reference sequence). DNA for the CDR3: TGTGCCAGCAGCCGCTCTCCCGGGGGTGAGGGGCAAGAGACCCAGTACTTC. This sequence encodes CASSRSPGGEGQETQYF.

This sequence joins TRBV19 and TRBJ1-2; the match to TRBD1 covers 8 bases. The CDR3 has 16 residues. Germline V gene lookup returns CDR1 LNHDA and CDR2 SQIVND (reference sequence). V was clipped by 9 bases and J by 6 bases; unmatched bases: 18. The chain's CDR3 is CASLPPAGGVSHGYTF. CDR3 in DNA: TGTGCCAGCCTCCCCCCAGCAGGGGGCGTTAGTCATGGCTACACCTTC.

This clone has only a few counts. The chain combines TRBV5-5 with TRBJ1-5, with 8 bases matching TRBD1. The V segment lost 0 bases and the J segment 0 bases; nucleotides outside the gene matches: 2. CDR1 and CDR2 (germline): SGHKS, YYEKEE (reference sequence). The CDR3 is 16 amino acids. The CDR3 nucleotides are TGTGCCAGCAGCTTGGAGGGGACAGGTAGCAATCAGCCCCAGCATTTT. Translating gives CASSLEGTGSNQPQHF. Using reference TRBV5-5 and TRBJ1-5 for the parts outside the CDR3, the full variable domain is DAGVTQSPTHLIKTRGQQVTLRCSPISGHKSVSWYQQVLGQGPQFIFQYYEKEERGRGNFPDRFSARQFPNYSSELNVNALLLGDSALYLCASSLEGTGSNQPQHFGDGTRLSIL.

The CDR3 DNA reads TGTGCCAGCAGTGAAGCGCGAGGGGGTGAGCAGTTCTTC. Encoded protein: CASSEARGGEQFF. The chain recombines TRBV6-1 with TRBJ2-1, with D possibly TRBD1 on 6 matching bases. The V gene lost 0 bases and the J gene lost 9 bases, with 9 bases spanning the gap. The germline gives CDR1 MNHNS, CDR2 SASEGT. The CDR3 consists of 13 residues.

In regard to this clone: This same CDR3 is encoded by further DNA sequences in the sample. The chain recombines TRBV12-3 or TRBV12-4 with TRBJ1-4; tentatively, D is TRBD1 (5 bases). Trimming removed 1 base at V and 8 bases at J, with 5 bases between. The CDR3 loop spans 12 amino acids. CDR3 sequence reads: CASSLGGEKLFF. The CDR3 nucleotides are TGTGCCAGCAGTTTAGGGGGCGAAAAACTGTTTTTT.

This clone has just a few counts. The chain has TRBV5-1 and TRBJ2-5; D not resolved. CDR3 length equals 13 residues. In germline, CDR1 is SGHRS, CDR2 YFSETQ. V was cut by 2 bases and J by 4 bases, with 9 bases left in between. DNA of the CDR3: TGCGCCAGCAGCTTTCTTAGAGGAGAGACCCAGTACTTC. Protein: CASSFLRGETQYF.

In this sample, this clone turned up once. V is TRBV6-1 and J is TRBJ1-1; 8 nucleotides agree with TRBD1. CDR3 length: 17 amino acids. Trimming took 6 bases from V and 0 from J; bases not matched to a gene: 12. CDR1 MNHNS and CDR2 SASEGT come from the germline V gene. CDR3 in amino acids: CASREFDRGLMNTEAFF. CDR3 nucleotide sequence: TGTGCCAGCAGGGAATTTGACAGGGGCCTAATGAACACTGAAGCTTTCTTT.

The rearrangement joins TRBV10-2 to TRBJ2-7, with 8 bases fitting TRBD2. The CDR3 extends over 13 amino acids. CDR1 and CDR2 from the germline V gene are WSHSY and SAAADI. V dropped 2 bases and J dropped 4; count of bases not matched to a gene: 1. CDR3 protein: CASSETSGYEQYF. The CDR3 nucleotides are TGCGCCAGCAGTGAGACTAGCGGATACGAGCAGTACTTC.

CDR3 DNA: TGTGCCAGCAGCTTGTTGAGTCGGGGGGATTTTGAGCAGTTCTTC. This gives the protein CASSLLSRGDFEQFF. The J gene is TRBJ2-1, the V gene TRBV5-4, with 7 bases identical to TRBD2. Germline-derived CDR1 and CDR2 are SGHNT and YYREEE (reference sequence). The J segment lost 9 bases and the V segment lost 1 base, leaving 10 bases of the junction unmatched. There are 15 residues in the CDR3.

This clone was seen more than once but under ten times. The chain links TRBV27 to TRBJ1-1; TRBD1 matches at 8 bases. This CDR3 has 14 residues. The J segment lost 4 bases and the V segment lost 7 bases, leaving 8 bases of the junction unmatched. Germline V gene data show CDR1 as MNHEY and CDR2 as SMNVEV (reference sequence). Here the CDR3 DNA reads TGTGCCAGCATCAAGGACAGGGTTGCCACTGAAGCTTTCTTT. It encodes CASIKDRVATEAFF.

The V and J genes are TRBV11-2 and TRBJ1-1; D not certain. Trimming removed 4 bases at V and 1 base at J, with 10 bases between. Germline V gene lookup returns CDR1 SGHAT and CDR2 FQNNGV. The length of the CDR3 is 14 residues. The CDR3 protein is CASSSVGGNTEAFF. In DNA form, the CDR3 reads TGTGCCAGCAGCTCGGTGGGAGGGAACACTGAAGCTTTCTTT.

This clone is classed as medium-sized. The V gene is TRBV13, the J gene TRBJ1-5; D is possibly TRBD1 (5 bases). Deletions cut 0 bases from V and 0 bases from J, with 6 bases between. Germline CDR1 and CDR2: PRHDT and FYEKMQ (reference sequence). The CDR3 has 15 amino acids. The DNA for the CDR3 is TGTGCCAGCAGCTTAGGAGGGGATAGCAATCAGCCCCAGCATTTT. Its translation: CASSLGGDSNQPQHF.

This clone is a singleton in its sample. This chain uses TRBV7-2 with TRBJ2-7; D is undetermined. CDR3 length: 13 amino acids. Between the trimmed V and J ends, which lost 6 bases and 3 bases, there was a span of 12 bases. Germline CDR1 and CDR2: SGHTA and FQGNSA. CDR3 loop: CASRKNEVYEQYF. DNA for the CDR3: TGTGCCAGCAGAAAAAATGAGGTCTACGAGCAGTACTTC. The complete variable domain, with remaining parts taken from reference TRBV7-2 and TRBJ2-7, reads GAGVSQSPSNKVTEKGKDVELRCDPISGHTALYWYRQSLGQGLEFLIYFQGNSAPDKSGLPSDRFSAERTGGSVSTLTIQRTQQEDSAVYLCASRKNEVYEQYFGPGTRLTVT.

The chain couples TRBV5-1 to TRBJ2-7, with TRBD1 identical over 9 bases. CDR1 SGHRS and CDR2 YFSETQ come from the germline V gene. This CDR3 has 14 amino acids. Germline trimming cut 3 bases from V and 1 base from J; bases unmatched to any gene: 2. For the CDR3, the DNA is TGCGCCAGCAGCTGGGACAGGGAGTCCTACGAGCAGTACTTC. The encoded protein is CASSWDRESYEQYF.

The V call is TRBV11-2, the J call TRBJ1-1, with D hard to call. V gave up 1 base and J gave up 8 bases, with 11 bases separating them. Germline lookup yields CDR1 SGHAT and CDR2 FQNNGV. The length of the CDR3 is 13 residues. For the CDR3, the DNA is TGTGCCAGCAGCTTAGGGCGGGCCGGGGAAGCTTTCTTT. It codes for CASSLGRAGEAFF.

The chain couples TRBV7-8 to TRBJ1-2; D is perhaps TRBD1 (5 bases). The CDR3 runs to 14 residues. Germline V lookup: CDR1 SGHVS, CDR2 FQNEAQ. Trimming pared 0 bases from V and 5 bases from J, leaving 10 bases between. CDR3 in amino acids: CASSLAGGTYGYTF. CDR3 nucleotides: TGTGCCAGCAGCTTAGCGGGAGGGACGTATGGCTACACCTTC.

The chain is built from TRBV19 and TRBJ2-7, with 9 bases identical to TRBD1. Germline trimming cut 4 bases from V and 3 bases from J; bases unmatched to any gene: 4. CDR1 and CDR2 from the germline V gene are LNHDA and SQIVND (reference sequence). This CDR3 comprises 14 residues. CDR3 sequence (DNA): TGTGCCAGTAGTAAATCGGGACAGGGCTACGAGCAGTACTTC. It yields the protein CASSKSGQGYEQYF.

The chain is built from TRBV27 and TRBJ1-6, with TRBD1 as a possible D gene (6 bases). CDR1 is MNHEY and CDR2 is SMNVEV in the germline V gene (reference sequence). This CDR3 comprises 16 residues. The V and J ends lost 5 bases and 7 bases respectively, with 18 bases between them. The CDR3 sequence is CASSGQGSPPNSPLHF. In nucleotides, the CDR3 is TGTGCCAGCAGTGGTCAGGGGTCCCCTCCCAATTCACCCCTCCACTTT.

The chain links TRBV10-1 to TRBJ2-1, with D possibly being TRBD2 (5 bases). The germline V and J ends were trimmed by 0 bases and 3 bases, with 12 bases remaining between them. Germline V lookup: CDR1 WNHNN, CDR2 SYGVQD (reference sequence). This CDR3 has 16 amino acids. The CDR3 DNA sequence: TGCGCCAGCAGTGAGTCGACCGGGATCGGCTACAATGAGCAGTTCTTC. Encoded protein: CASSESTGIGYNEQFF.

The chain is built from TRBV6-5 and TRBJ2-5; tentative D call: TRBD1 (6 bases). This CDR3 region has 15 residues. CDR1 is MNHEY, CDR2 SVGAGI, per germline. V lost 5 bases to trimming and J lost 1 base, with 14 bases between them. The CDR3 is CASSRLSRGQETQYF. The CDR3 DNA reads as TGTGCCAGCAGTCGTCTCTCCAGGGGCCAAGAGACCCAGTACTTC.

This clone was recorded once. CDR3 DNA sequence: TGTGCCAGCAGTTTATACAGGGGGCTGGACACTGAAGCTTTCTTT. The encoded protein is CASSLYRGLDTEAFF. The genes are TRBV27 and TRBJ1-1; 9 bases are a match to TRBD1. The CDR3 runs to 15 residues. Per germline, CDR1 MNHEY and CDR2 SMNVEV (reference sequence). V shed 1 base and J 3 bases; nucleotides not matched to a gene: 3.

The chain's CDR3 is CASSPRQGPYNEQFF. In DNA, the CDR3 is TGTGCCAGCAGTCCCCGACAGGGGCCCTACAATGAGCAGTTCTTC. V gene TRBV7-9 combines with J gene TRBJ2-1; 8 bases are a match to TRBD1. The CDR3 consists of 15 residues. Germline-derived CDR1 and CDR2 are SEHNR and FQNEAQ (reference sequence). The J segment lost 2 bases and the V segment lost 6 bases, leaving 6 bases of the junction unmatched.